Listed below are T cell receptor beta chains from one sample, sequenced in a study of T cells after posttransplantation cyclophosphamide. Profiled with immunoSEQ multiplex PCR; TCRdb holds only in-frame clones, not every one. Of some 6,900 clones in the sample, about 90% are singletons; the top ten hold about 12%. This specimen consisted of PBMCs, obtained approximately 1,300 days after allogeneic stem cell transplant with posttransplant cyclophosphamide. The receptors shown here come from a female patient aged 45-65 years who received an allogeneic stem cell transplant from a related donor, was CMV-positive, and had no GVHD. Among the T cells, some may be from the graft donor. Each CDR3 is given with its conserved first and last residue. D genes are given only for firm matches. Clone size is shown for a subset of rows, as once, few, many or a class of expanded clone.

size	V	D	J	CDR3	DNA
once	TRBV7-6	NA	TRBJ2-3	CASSVGVGSTDTQYF	TGTGCCAGCAGCGTCGGAGTAGGAAGCACAGATACGCAGTATTTT
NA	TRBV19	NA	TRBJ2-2	CASSIPPSGELFF	TGTGCCAGTAGTATCCCCCCCTCCGGGGAGCTGTTTTTT
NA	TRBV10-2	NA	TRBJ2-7	CASSTSRYEQYF	TGCGCCAGCAGCACATCTAGGTACGAGCAGTACTTC
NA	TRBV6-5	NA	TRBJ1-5	CASTPSGGHQPQHF	TGTGCCAGCACCCCGTCCGGGGGTCATCAGCCCCAGCATTTT
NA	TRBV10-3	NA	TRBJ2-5	CAIGESMFLETQYF	TGTGCCATCGGAGAAAGCATGTTCTTAGAGACCCAGTACTTC
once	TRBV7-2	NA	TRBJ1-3	CASSPPGSSGNTIYF	TGTGCCAGCAGCCCCCCCGGGTCCTCTGGAAACACCATATATTTT
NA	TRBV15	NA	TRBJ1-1	CATSRNREMNTEAFF	TGTGCCACCAGCAGGAACAGGGAAATGAACACTGAAGCTTTCTTT
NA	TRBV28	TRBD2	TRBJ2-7	CASGVSGRVSRRLQYF	TGTGCCAGCGGTGTTAGCGGGAGGGTCTCGAGGAGGCTGCAGTACTTC
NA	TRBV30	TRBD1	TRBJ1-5	CAWSQQGDQPQHF	TGTGCCTGGAGTCAGCAGGGGGACCAGCCCCAGCATTTT
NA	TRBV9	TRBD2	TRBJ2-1	CASSESLAGLYEQFF	TGTGCCAGCAGCGAGAGCCTAGCGGGCTTATACGAGCAGTTCTTC
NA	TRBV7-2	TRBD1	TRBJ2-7	CASSKNRDRRAYEQYF	TGTGCCAGCAGCAAGAACCGGGACAGGAGGGCCTACGAGCAGTACTTC
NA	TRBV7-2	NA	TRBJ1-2	CASSLGLWGGGYTF	TGTGCCAGCAGCTTAGGCCTCTGGGGAGGCGGCTACACCTTC
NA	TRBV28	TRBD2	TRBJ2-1	CASSLAGATHEQFF	TGTGCCAGCAGTTTAGCGGGAGCAACTCATGAGCAGTTCTTC
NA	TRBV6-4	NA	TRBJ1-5	CASSDSTGGQPQHF	TGTGCCAGCAGTGACTCGACAGGCGGGCAGCCCCAGCATTTT
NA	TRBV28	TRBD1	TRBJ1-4	CASSFPGTGAVEKLFF	TGTGCCAGCAGTTTCCCTGGGACAGGGGCAGTTGAAAAACTGTTTTTT
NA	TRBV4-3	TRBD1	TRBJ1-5	CASSQNRDSHQPQHF	TGCGCCAGCAGCCAAAACCGGGACAGCCATCAGCCCCAGCATTTT
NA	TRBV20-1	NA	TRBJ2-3	CSARTDTQYF	TGCAGTGCTCGTACAGATACGCAGTATTTT
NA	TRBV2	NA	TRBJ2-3	CASSPTVTDTQYF	TGTGCCAGCAGTCCGACAGTTACAGATACGCAGTATTTT